The entry below describes one T cell receptor (beta chain). V trimming: 6 bases; J trimming: 4 bases; junction bases outside the gene matches: 3. The CDR3 runs to 14 residues. Germline CDR1 reads LNHDA; CDR2 reads SQIVND (reference sequence). The data were taken from a study of blood T cell repertoires in COVID-19. Study-wide context: Collection of acute and convalescent COVID-19 samples took place in the United States, Italy and Spain.

Original processing notes: For nucleated cells, counts were estimated from reference gene primer amplification. Assay: immunoSEQ multiplex PCR; the TCRdb copy retains only in-frame clones and omits some. V, J and clone size are those of that table, while D and trimming were read from the DNA. Of about 160,000 clones in the sample, less than 85% are singletons; the top ten hold under 12%. This TCR was recovered from a woman of 80 years or more with active or convalescent COVID-19. Sequenced material: peripheral blood. The gene calls are TRBV19 and TRBJ1-2, with 12 bases identical to TRBD1. CDR3 region: CASRTGQGAYGYTF. The CDR3, as DNA: TGTGCCAGTAGGACGGGACAGGGGGCCTATGGCTACACCTTC.